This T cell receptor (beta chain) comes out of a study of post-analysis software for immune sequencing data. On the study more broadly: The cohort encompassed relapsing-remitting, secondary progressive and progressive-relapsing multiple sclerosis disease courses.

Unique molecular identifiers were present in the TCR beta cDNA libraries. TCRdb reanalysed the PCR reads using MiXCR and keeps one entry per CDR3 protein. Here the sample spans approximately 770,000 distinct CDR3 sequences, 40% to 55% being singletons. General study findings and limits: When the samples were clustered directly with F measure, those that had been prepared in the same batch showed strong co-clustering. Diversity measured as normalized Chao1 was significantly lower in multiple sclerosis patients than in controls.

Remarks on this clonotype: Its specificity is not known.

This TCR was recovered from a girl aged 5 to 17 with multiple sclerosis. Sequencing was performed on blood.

DNA for the CDR3: TGTGCCAGCAGCTTAGAGGTAGTTGGGACTAGCGGGTACGAGCAGTACTTC. This codes for CASSLEVVGTSGYEQYF. The genes are TRBV11-2 and TRBJ2-7, with TRBD2 identical over 12 bases. Germline V gives CDR1 SGHAT, CDR2 FQNNGV. This CDR3 is 17 amino acids long. V lost 0 bases, J lost 4 bases, and 7 bases stayed unmatched.